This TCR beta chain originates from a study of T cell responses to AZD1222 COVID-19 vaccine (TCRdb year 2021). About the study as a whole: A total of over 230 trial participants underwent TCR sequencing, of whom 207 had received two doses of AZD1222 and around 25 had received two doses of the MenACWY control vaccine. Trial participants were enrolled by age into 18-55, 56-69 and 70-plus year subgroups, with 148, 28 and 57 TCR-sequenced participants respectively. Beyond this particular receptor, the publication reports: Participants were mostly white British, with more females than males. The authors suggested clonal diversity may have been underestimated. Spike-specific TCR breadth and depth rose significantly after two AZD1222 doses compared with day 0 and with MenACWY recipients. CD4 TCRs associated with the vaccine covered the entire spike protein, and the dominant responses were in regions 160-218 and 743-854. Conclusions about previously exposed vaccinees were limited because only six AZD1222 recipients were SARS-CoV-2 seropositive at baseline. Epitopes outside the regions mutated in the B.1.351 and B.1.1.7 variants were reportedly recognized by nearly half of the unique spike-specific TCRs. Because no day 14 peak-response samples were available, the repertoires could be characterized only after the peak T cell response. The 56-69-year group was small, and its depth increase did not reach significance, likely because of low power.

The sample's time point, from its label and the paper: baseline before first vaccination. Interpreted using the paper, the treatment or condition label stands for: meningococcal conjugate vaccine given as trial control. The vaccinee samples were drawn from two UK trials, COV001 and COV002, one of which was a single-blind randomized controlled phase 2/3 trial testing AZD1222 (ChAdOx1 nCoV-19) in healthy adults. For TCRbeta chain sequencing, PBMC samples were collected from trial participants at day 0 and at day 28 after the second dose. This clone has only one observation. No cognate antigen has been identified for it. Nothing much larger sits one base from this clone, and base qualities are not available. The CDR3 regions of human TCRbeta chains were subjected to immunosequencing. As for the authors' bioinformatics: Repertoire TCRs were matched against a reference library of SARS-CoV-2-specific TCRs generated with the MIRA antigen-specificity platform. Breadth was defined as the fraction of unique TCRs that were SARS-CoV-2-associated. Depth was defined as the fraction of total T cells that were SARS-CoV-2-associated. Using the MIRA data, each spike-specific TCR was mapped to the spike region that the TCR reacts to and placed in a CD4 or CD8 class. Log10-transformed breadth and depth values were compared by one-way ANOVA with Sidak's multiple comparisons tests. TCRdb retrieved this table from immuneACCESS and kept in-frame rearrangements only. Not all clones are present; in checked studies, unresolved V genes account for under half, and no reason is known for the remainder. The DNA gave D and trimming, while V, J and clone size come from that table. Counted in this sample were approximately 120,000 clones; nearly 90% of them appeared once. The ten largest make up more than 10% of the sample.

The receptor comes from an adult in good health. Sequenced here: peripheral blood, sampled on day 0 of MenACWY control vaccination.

CDR3 sequence: CASSPWVGGSYEQYF. The DNA reads TGTGCCAGCAGCCCTTGGGTGGGCGGGAGTTACGAGCAGTACTTC. The chain is assembled from TRBV9 and TRBJ2-7; the central 7 bases match TRBD2. For this chain, trimming is 4 bases at the V end and 4 bases at the J end, and the number of junction bases without a gene match is 11. Looking up the germline V gene yields CDR1 SGDLS and CDR2 YYNGEE. There are 15 amino acids in the CDR3, from cysteine to phenylalanine inclusive. Kept here is only the CDR3 DNA, which spans 45 bases and is read in frame from base 1.